The present T cell receptor (beta chain) was sequenced within a study of CD8 T cells in Susac syndrome. CD8+ and CD4+ T cells circulating in blood were sequenced for TCR beta. With random hexamers, about 0.45 to 1 ug RNA was reverse transcribed. Multiplex immunoSEQ PCR targeted 54 Vbeta and 13 Jbeta TCR beta segments. TCRdb processed the immunoSEQ multiplex PCR reads anew with MiXCR; each CDR3 protein has one entry. The data contain 110,000 to 150,000 distinct CDR3 sequences, around 94% of them singletons. Germline CDR1 MDHEN, CDR2 SYDVKM. This CDR3 has 15 amino acids. The J segment lost 1 base and the V segment lost 6 bases, leaving 8 bases of the junction unmatched.

Sequenced material: CD8+ T cells from PBMCs. The sequence came from a human donor in good health. This rearrangement joins TRBV28 to TRBJ2-5, with 7 bases that match TRBD1. The CDR3 protein is CASSLPGQLQETQYF. CDR3 nucleotide sequence: TGTGCCAGCAGCCTACCGGGACAGCTCCAAGAGACCCAGTACTTC.